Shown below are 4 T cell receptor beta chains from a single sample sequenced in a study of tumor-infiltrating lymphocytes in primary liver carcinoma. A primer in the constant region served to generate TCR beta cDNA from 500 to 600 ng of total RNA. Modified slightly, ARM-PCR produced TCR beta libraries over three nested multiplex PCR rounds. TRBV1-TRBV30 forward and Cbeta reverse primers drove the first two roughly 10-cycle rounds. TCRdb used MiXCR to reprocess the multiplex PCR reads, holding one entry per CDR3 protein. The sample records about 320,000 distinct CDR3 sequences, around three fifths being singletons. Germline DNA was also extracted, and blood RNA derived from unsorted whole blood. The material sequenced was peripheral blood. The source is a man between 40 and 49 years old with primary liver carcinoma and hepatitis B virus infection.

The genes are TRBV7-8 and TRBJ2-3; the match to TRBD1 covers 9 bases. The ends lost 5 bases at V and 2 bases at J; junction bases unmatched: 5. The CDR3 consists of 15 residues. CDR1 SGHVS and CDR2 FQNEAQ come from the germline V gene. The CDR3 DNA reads TGTGCCAGCAGCGAACAGGGGGCGCCCACAGATACGCAGTATTTT. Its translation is CASSEQGAPTDTQYF. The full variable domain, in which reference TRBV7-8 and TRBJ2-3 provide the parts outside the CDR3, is GAGVSQSPRYKVAKRGQDVALRCDPISGHVSLFWYQQALGQGPEFLTYFQNEAQLDKSGLPSDRFFAERPEGSVSTLKIQRTQQEDSAVYLCASSEQGAPTDTQYFGPGTRLTVL.

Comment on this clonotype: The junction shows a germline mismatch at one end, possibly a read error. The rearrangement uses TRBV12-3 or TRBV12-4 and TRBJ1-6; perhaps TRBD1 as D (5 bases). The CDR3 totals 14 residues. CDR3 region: CTSTVIGGNSPLHF. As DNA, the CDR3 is TGTACCAGCACCGTGATCGGGGGTAATTCACCCCTCCACTTT.

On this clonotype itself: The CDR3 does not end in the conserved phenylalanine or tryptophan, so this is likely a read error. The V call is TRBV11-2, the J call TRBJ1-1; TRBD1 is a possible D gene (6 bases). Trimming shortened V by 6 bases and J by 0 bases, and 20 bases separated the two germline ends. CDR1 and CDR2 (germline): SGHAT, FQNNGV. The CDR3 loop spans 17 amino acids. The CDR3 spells CASSPRGGYLVNTEAFS. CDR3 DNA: TGTGCCAGCAGTCCGAGGGGGGGGTACCTTGTGAACACTGAAGCTTTCTCT.

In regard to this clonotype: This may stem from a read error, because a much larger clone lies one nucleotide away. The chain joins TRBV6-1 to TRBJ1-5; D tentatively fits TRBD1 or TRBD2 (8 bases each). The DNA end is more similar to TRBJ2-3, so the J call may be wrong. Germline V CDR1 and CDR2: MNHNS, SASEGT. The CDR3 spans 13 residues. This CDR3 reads CASQGAGGQPQYF. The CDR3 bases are TGTGCCTCCCAGGGGGCGGGAGGTCAGCCCCAGTATTTT.